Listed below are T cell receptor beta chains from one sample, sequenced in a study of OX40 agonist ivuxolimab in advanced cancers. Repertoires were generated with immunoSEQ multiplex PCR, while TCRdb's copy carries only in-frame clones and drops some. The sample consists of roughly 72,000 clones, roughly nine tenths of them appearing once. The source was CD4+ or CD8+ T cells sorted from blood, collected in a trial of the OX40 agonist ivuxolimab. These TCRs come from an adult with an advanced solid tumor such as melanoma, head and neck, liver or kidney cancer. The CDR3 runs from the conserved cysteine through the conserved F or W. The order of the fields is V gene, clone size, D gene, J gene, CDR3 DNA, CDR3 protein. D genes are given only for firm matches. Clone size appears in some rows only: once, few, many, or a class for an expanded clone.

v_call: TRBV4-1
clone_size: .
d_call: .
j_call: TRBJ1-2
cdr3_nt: TGCGCCAGCAGCCAAGAAAGTTTTCCCCACAGGGCCTATGGCTACACCTTC
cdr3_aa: CASSQESFPHRAYGYTF

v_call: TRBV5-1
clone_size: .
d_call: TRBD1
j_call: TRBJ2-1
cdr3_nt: TGCGCCAGCAGCCCCCAGGGGGCGAGTAATGAGCAGTTCTTC
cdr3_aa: CASSPQGASNEQFF

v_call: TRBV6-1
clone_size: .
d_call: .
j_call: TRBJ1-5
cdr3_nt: TGTGCCAGCAGGGCCCGGATCCACAGCAATCAGCCCCAGCATTTT
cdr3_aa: CASRARIHSNQPQHF

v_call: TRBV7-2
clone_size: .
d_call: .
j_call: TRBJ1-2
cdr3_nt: TGTGCCAGCAGCTTTAGGGACAATATTTACTATGGCTACACCTTC
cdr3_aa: CASSFRDNIYYGYTF

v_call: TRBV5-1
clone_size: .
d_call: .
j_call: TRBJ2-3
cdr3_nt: TGCGCCAGCAGGGTCCACAGGGGGGGAGATACGCAGTATTTT
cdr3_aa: CASRVHRGGDTQYF

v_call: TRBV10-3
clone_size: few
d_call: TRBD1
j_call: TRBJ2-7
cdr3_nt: TGTGCCATCAGTCCCGGGACAGGGACCTCCGAGCAGTACTTC
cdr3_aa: CAISPGTGTSEQYF

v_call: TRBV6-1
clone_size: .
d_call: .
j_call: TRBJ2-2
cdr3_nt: TGTGCCAGCAGGGGGCAATCTAACACCGGGGAGCTGTTTTTT
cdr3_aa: CASRGQSNTGELFF

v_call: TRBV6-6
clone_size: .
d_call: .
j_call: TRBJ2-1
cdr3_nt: TGTGCCAGCAGTTATTCGGGGAACTACTACAATGAGCAGTTCTTC
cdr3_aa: CASSYSGNYYNEQFF

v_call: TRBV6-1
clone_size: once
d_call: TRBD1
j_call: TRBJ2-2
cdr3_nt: TGTGCCAGCAGCCCCGACAGGGCTGTCGGGGAGCTGTTTTTT
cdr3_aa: CASSPDRAVGELFF

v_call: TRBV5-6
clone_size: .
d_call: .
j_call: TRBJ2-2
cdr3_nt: TGTGCCAGCAGCTTGGGCTGGGTGCCGGGGAACACCGGGGAGCTGTTTTTT
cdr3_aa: CASSLGWVPGNTGELFF

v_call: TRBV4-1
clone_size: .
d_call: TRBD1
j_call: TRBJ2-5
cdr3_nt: TGCGCCAGCAGCCAAGCCGGGACAGGGATTTTGGAAGGGGAGACCCAGTACTTC
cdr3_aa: CASSQAGTGILEGETQYF

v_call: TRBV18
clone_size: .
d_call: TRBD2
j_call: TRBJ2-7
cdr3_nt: TGTGCCAGCTCACTTACTAGCGACTACGAGCAGTACTTC
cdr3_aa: CASSLTSDYEQYF

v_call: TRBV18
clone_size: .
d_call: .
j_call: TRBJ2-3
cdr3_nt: TGTGCCAGCTCATACCTCTCGGGAGTACGAACAGATACGCAGTATTTT
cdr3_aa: CASSYLSGVRTDTQYF